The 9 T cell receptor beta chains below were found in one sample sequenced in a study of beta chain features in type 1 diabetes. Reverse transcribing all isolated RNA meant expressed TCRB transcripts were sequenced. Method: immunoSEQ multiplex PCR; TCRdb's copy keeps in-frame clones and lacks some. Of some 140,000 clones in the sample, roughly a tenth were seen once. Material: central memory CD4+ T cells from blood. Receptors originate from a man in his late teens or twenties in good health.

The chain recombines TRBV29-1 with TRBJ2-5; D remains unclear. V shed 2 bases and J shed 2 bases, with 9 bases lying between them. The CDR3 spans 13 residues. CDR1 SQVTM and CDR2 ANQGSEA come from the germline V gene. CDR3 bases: TGCAGCGTTGAACGCGGAGCTCAAGAGACCCAGTACTTC. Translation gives CSVERGAQETQYF.

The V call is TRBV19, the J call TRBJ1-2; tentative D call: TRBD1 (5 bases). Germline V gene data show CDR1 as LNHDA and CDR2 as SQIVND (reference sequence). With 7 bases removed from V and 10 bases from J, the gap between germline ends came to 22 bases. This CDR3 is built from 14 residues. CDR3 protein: CASTPGGGESYYTF. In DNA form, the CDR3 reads TGTGCCAGTACCCCGGGGGGGGGTGAGTCATACTACACCTTC.

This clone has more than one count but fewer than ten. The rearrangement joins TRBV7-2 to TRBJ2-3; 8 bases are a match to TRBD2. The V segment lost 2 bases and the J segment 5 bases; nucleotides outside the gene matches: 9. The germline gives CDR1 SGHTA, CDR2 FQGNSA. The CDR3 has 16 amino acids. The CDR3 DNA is TGTGCCAGCAGCTTATTTGGGACTAGTATCGGAGATACGCAGTATTTT. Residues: CASSLFGTSIGDTQYF.

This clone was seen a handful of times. The CDR3 reads CASSQRTSGGVRTDTQYF. CDR3 DNA sequence: TGCGCCAGCAGCCAACGGACTAGCGGGGGGGTGAGGACAGATACGCAGTATTTT. V is TRBV4-3 and J is TRBJ2-3, with 15 bases that match TRBD2. CDR3 length equals 18 residues. Trimming cost V 2 bases and J 3 bases; bases outside gene matches: 6. Germline V gene sequence: CDR1 LGHNA, CDR2 YSLEER.

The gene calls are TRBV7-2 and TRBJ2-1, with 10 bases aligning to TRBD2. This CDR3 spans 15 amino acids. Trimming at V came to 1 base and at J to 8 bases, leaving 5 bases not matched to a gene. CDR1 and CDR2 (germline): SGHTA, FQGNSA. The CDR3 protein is CASSLGSGGLYEQFF. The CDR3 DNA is TGTGCCAGCAGCTTAGGTAGCGGGGGGTTATATGAGCAGTTCTTC.

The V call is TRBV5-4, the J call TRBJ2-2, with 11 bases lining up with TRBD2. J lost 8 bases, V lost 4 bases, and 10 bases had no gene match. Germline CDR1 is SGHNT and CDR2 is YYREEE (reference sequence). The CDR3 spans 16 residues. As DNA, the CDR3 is TGTGCCAGCAGCGCCGGGACTAGCGGACCTAGAGGGGAGCTGTTTTTT. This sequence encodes CASSAGTSGPRGELFF.

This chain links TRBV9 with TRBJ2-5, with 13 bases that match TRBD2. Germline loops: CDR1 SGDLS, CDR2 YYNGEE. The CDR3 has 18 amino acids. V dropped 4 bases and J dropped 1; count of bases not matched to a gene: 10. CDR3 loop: CASSPRLAGGGSQETQYF. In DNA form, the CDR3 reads TGTGCCAGCAGCCCCCGACTAGCGGGGGGCGGGTCCCAAGAGACCCAGTACTTC.

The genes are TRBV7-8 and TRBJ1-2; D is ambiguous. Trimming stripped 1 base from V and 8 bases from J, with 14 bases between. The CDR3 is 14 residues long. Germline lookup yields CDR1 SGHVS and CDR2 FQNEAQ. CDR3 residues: CASSLVRQAGGYTF. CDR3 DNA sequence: TGTGCCAGCAGCTTAGTCAGGCAGGCGGGGGGCTACACCTTC. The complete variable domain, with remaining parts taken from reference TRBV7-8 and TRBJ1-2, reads GAGVSQSPRYKVAKRGQDVALRCDPISGHVSLFWYQQALGQGPEFLTYFQNEAQLDKSGLPSDRFFAERPEGSVSTLKIQRTQQEDSAVYLCASSLVRQAGGYTFGSGTRLTVV.

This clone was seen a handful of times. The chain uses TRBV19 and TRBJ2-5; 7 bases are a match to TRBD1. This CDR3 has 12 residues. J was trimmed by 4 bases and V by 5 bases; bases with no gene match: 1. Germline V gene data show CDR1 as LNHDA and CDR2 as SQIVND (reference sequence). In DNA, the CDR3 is TGTGCCAGTAGTTACAGGGGAGAGACCCAGTACTTC. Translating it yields CASSYRGETQYF.